These 30 T cell receptor beta chains were all obtained from the same sample, sequenced in a study of STAT5B mutations in CD4+ large granular lymphocyte leukemia. Sequencing was performed with immunoSEQ multiplex PCR; in TCRdb, only in-frame clones are kept and a portion is missing. This table has 20,000 to 25,000 clones, roughly 77% appearing once. What was sequenced was CD4+ T cells from blood buffy coats. The receptors shown here come from a human donor in good health.

V usage is TRBV29-1 and J usage is TRBJ2-2; 7 bases map to TRBD1. This CDR3 has 14 residues. Germline values: CDR1 SQVTM, CDR2 ANQGSEA. The trim removed 4 bases at V and 3 bases at J, leaving 5 bases unmatched. CDR3: CSVVGTADTGELFF. DNA for the CDR3: TGCAGCGTTGTGGGGACAGCGGACACCGGGGAGCTGTTTTTT.

A few counts support this clone. The chain links TRBV5-5 to TRBJ2-2; 8 bases line up with TRBD2. The CDR3 contains 15 residues. Trimming took 0 bases from V and 6 from J; bases not matched to a gene: 4. Germline CDR1 SGHKS, CDR2 YYEKEE (reference sequence). CDR3 nucleotides: TGTGCCAGCAGCTTGGTGGCGGGGGGTTCCGGGGAGCTGTTTTTT. Translation: CASSLVAGGSGELFF.

CDR3 in amino acids: CASSLTGVLETQYF. CDR3 bases: TGTGCCAGCAGCCTCACAGGGGTGCTGGAGACCCAGTACTTC. This chain links TRBV7-2 with TRBJ2-5; 7 bases fit TRBD1. Germline CDR1 SGHTA, CDR2 FQGNSA. V lost 5 bases to trimming and J lost 5 bases; unmatched junction nucleotides: 8. This CDR3 is 14 amino acids long.

V is TRBV7-2 and J is TRBJ2-5; D not resolved. Germline CDR1 is SGHTA and CDR2 is FQGNSA. Trimming cost V 1 base and J 2 bases, with 11 bases left between them. The length of the CDR3 is 15 residues. The CDR3 sequence is CASSLEGRPQETQYF. CDR3 nucleotide sequence: TGTGCCAGCAGCTTAGAGGGCCGGCCTCAAGAGACCCAGTACTTC.

Only a few counts were recorded for this clone. The chain recombines TRBV4-2 with TRBJ1-5; the D gene is possibly TRBD1 (6 bases). This CDR3 has 12 residues. Germline CDR1 reads LGHNA; CDR2 reads YNFKEQ. The V gene lost 1 base and the J gene lost 8 bases, with 6 bases spanning the gap. This CDR3 reads CASSQGTEPQHF. The CDR3 bases are TGTGCCAGCAGCCAAGGGACAGAGCCCCAGCATTTT.

V and J are TRBV5-1 and TRBJ2-2; TRBD1 or TRBD2 may be the D gene (5 bases each). CDR1 is SGHRS, CDR2 YFSETQ, per germline. Trimming removed 4 bases from V and 1 base from J, with 11 bases in between. The CDR3 is 15 residues long. The CDR3, as DNA: TGCGCCAGCAGCCCGGGACCTGGGAACACCGGGGAGCTGTTTTTT. Its protein product is CASSPGPGNTGELFF.

The genes are TRBV7-6 and TRBJ1-2; 8 bases align to TRBD1. This CDR3 is built from 14 residues. CDR1 and CDR2 from the germline V gene are SGHVS and FNYEAQ. V lost 5 bases and J lost 6; bases outside the gene matches: 8. For the CDR3, the DNA is TGTGCCAGCAGCCTCGGACAGGGCAAGGATGGCTACACCTTC. Translating gives CASSLGQGKDGYTF.

The V and J genes are TRBV12-2 and TRBJ1-2. TRBV12-2 is flagged as a pseudogene. CDR3 length equals 16 residues. Here the CDR3 reads CASRLARQGPNYGYTF. The CDR3 nucleotides are TGTGCAAGTCGCTTAGCGAGGCAGGGACCAAACTATGGCTACACCTTC.

The chain employs TRBV2 and TRBJ1-5, with D perhaps TRBD1 (5 bases). The CDR3 covers 16 residues. The germline gives CDR1 SNHLY, CDR2 FYNNEI. V was trimmed by 5 bases and J by 1 base, leaving 15 bases between them. CDR3 residues: CASSRFRDVSNQPQHF. In DNA, the CDR3 is TGTGCCAGCAGTAGGTTCCGGGACGTGAGCAATCAGCCCCAGCATTTT.

The chain joins TRBV7-8 to TRBJ2-1; D uncertain. Germline V gene data show CDR1 as SGHVS and CDR2 as FQNEAQ. Trimming took off 3 bases at V and 3 bases at J, with 12 bases between the two ends. The CDR3 loop spans 15 amino acids. The CDR3 DNA reads as TGTGCCAGCAGCTTTGGTCAGGCCCTCTACAATGAGCAGTTCTTC. Amino acids: CASSFGQALYNEQFF.

The chain links TRBV29-1 to TRBJ1-5, with a tentative D call TRBD1 (5 bases). CDR1 is SQVTM and CDR2 is ANQGSEA in the germline V gene. The CDR3 covers 13 residues. V was trimmed by 6 bases and J by 3 bases, leaving 12 bases between them. CDR3 residues: CSVLQATNQPQHF. The CDR3 coding sequence is TGCAGCGTACTACAGGCCACCAATCAGCCCCAGCATTTT.

This chain connects TRBV21-1 to TRBJ2-7; the D segment call TRBD2 is taken from the table without a DNA check. TRBV21-1 is described as a pseudogene. This CDR3 has 22 amino acids. For the CDR3, the DNA is TGTGCCAGCAGCTACCGCGGGGCGGCGGGAGGGCCGATCAAACATGAACTTTACGAGCAGTACTTC. Protein sequence: CASSYRGAAGGPIKHELYEQYF.

A few counts support this clone. V is TRBV29-1 and J is TRBJ2-1; possible D gene TRBD1, 6 bases. V dropped 1 base and J dropped 8 bases, with 9 bases sitting between them. Germline values: CDR1 SQVTM, CDR2 ANQGSEA. The CDR3 has 12 residues. The CDR3 region has the DNA TGCAGCGTTGAAGCAAAGGGGGATGAGCAGTTCTTC. This encodes CSVEAKGDEQFF.

The chain recombines TRBV2 with TRBJ1-6; possible D gene TRBD1, 5 bases. V was trimmed by 7 bases and J by 6 bases, leaving 10 bases between them. The CDR3 consists of 13 residues. From germline, CDR1 is SNHLY and CDR2 FYNNEI. CDR3 coding DNA: TGTGCCAGCAATCGGGGGTTTAATTCACCCCTCCACTTT. Translating it yields CASNRGFNSPLHF.

The chain combines TRBV4-1 with TRBJ2-7, with 10 bases matching TRBD1. CDR3 length: 16 residues. Germline trimming cut 5 bases from V and 3 bases from J; bases unmatched to any gene: 10. The germline CDR1 and CDR2 sequences are MGHRA and YSYEKL. The CDR3 bases are TGCGCCAGCAGCTGGCAACCGGGACAGGGGTACTACGAGCAGTACTTC. Its translation is CASSWQPGQGYYEQYF.

This clone was recorded only once. The genes are TRBV2 and TRBJ1-4; TRBD1 might be the D (6 bases). The CDR3 spans 13 residues. V lost 10 bases and J 0 bases, leaving 9 bases between the germline ends. Germline V gene lookup returns CDR1 SNHLY and CDR2 FYNNEI. The CDR3 spells CATTGTTNEKLFF. In nucleotides, the CDR3 is TGTGCCACCACAGGGACAACTAATGAAAAACTGTTTTTT.

This clone was seen only once. V usage is TRBV5-1 and J usage is TRBJ1-1, with 7 bases lining up with TRBD1. CDR3 length equals 17 residues. Germline-derived CDR1 and CDR2 are SGHRS and YFSETQ. The V gene end was trimmed by 3 bases and the J gene end by 0 bases; junction bases not matched to a gene: 11. The CDR3 DNA is TGCGCCAGCAGCTCGCCGGGACAGAAAACCGTGAACACTGAAGCTTTCTTT. The encoded protein is CASSSPGQKTVNTEAFF.

The chain recombines TRBV5-4 with TRBJ2-7; 7 bases line up with TRBD1. The CDR3 spans 14 residues. Germline V lookup: CDR1 SGHNT, CDR2 YYREEE (reference sequence). The J segment lost 6 bases and the V segment lost 0 bases, leaving 6 bases of the junction unmatched. This CDR3 is CASSLVRQGCEQYF. CDR3 coding DNA: TGTGCCAGCAGCTTGGTCCGACAGGGTTGCGAGCAGTACTTC.

The chain uses TRBV5-1 and TRBJ2-2; possible D gene TRBD2, 5 bases. Germline V CDR1 and CDR2: SGHRS, YFSETQ. Trimming took off 2 bases at V and 1 base at J, with 9 bases between the two ends. The CDR3 is 15 residues long. In nucleotides, the CDR3 is TGCGCCAGCAGCTTTAGGGCGGGGAACACCGGGGAGCTGTTTTTT. It yields the protein CASSFRAGNTGELFF.

This chain connects TRBV5-4 to TRBJ2-1; D might be TRBD2 (5 bases). CDR1 is SGHNT and CDR2 is YYREEE in the germline V gene (reference sequence). The CDR3 runs 16 residues. The V and J ends lost 5 bases and 8 bases respectively, with 23 bases between them. In DNA, the CDR3 is TGTGCCAGCAGGAGGGTTAGATCGGGGAGTGGAGATGAGCAGTTCTTC. Translation gives CASRRVRSGSGDEQFF.

The chain employs TRBV11-2 and TRBJ2-5; D remains ambiguous. This CDR3 comprises 12 residues. Germline V gene lookup returns CDR1 SGHAT and CDR2 FQNNGV. The V end lost 5 bases, the J end lost 1 base, and 5 bases lay between the germline ends. DNA for the CDR3: TGTGCCAGCAGCCTTGTCCAAGAGACCCAGTACTTC. Amino acid sequence: CASSLVQETQYF.

Turning to this clone: Other DNA variants within this sample encode the same CDR3. CDR3 region: CASSQVNGEKLFF. The DNA for the CDR3 is TGCGCCAGCAGCCAGGTGAACGGTGAAAAACTGTTTTTT. The chain carries TRBV4-3 and TRBJ1-4; D gene uncertain. The V gene's germline CDR1 is LGHNA and CDR2 YSLEER. The CDR3 loop spans 13 amino acids. V dropped 3 bases and J dropped 7 bases, with 9 bases sitting between them.

V and J are TRBV5-1 and TRBJ2-5, with D maybe TRBD1 (6 bases). V was clipped by 1 base and J by 5 bases, with 9 bases between them. Germline V CDR1 and CDR2: SGHRS, YFSETQ. The CDR3 is made up of 13 amino acids. CDR3: CASSLQGRETQYF. Written as DNA, the CDR3 is TGCGCCAGCAGCTTGCAGGGGCGGGAGACCCAGTACTTC.

The table lists this clone with a count of one. This chain uses TRBV19 with TRBJ1-4, with a weak D call TRBD1 (5 bases). Germline V lookup: CDR1 LNHDA, CDR2 SQIVND (reference sequence). The CDR3 is 15 amino acids. V was clipped by 6 bases and J by 7 bases, with 18 bases between them. The CDR3 here is CASSVPPGVGEKLFF. The CDR3 coding sequence is TGTGCCAGTAGCGTCCCCCCGGGGGTCGGTGAAAAACTGTTTTTT.

This clone has more than one count but fewer than ten. This chain uses TRBV4-1 with TRBJ1-4; TRBD1 is a possible D gene (5 bases). The V gene's germline CDR1 is MGHRA and CDR2 YSYEKL. The germline V and J ends were trimmed by 4 bases and 8 bases, with 17 bases remaining between them. This CDR3 spans 15 amino acids. CDR3 region: CASSLDRGLGEKLFF. The CDR3 bases are TGCGCCAGCAGCCTTGACCGGGGCTTGGGAGAAAAACTGTTTTTT.

The genes are TRBV7-8 and TRBJ2-2; weak D call: TRBD2 (5 bases). The V end was cut by 8 bases, the J end by 2 bases, with 21 bases between. CDR1 and CDR2 from the germline V gene are SGHVS and FQNEAQ. CDR3 length: 17 amino acids. CDR3 residues: CASSLRWLEGNTGELFF. The CDR3, as DNA: TGTGCCAGCTCCTTAAGGTGGCTTGAGGGAAACACCGGGGAGCTGTTTTTT.

The chain couples TRBV15 to TRBJ1-6, with a possible D match to TRBD1 (5 bases). The CDR3 spans 15 residues. V gave up 0 bases and J gave up 10 bases, with 13 bases separating them. Germline CDR1 and CDR2: LNHNV and YYDKDF (reference sequence). The chain's CDR3 is CATSREPGSKSPLHF. The CDR3 DNA sequence: TGTGCCACCAGCAGAGAGCCAGGGTCGAAATCACCCCTCCACTTT.

J is TRBJ2-1 and V is TRBV6-4; D call uncertain. Trimming shortened V by 5 bases and J by 0 bases, and 14 bases separated the two germline ends. Germline loops: CDR1 MRHNA, CDR2 SNTAGT. There are 16 residues in the CDR3. CDR3 region: CASSRSSESSYNEQFF. The DNA for the CDR3 is TGTGCCAGCAGTCGTTCCAGTGAAAGCTCCTACAATGAGCAGTTCTTC.

This chain connects TRBV6-6 to TRBJ1-5; the D gene is possibly TRBD1 (5 bases). The V end lost 2 bases, the J end lost 3 bases, and 5 bases lay between the germline ends. The CDR3 has 13 residues. Germline CDR1 and CDR2: MNHNY and SVGAGI (reference sequence). The CDR3 DNA reads TGTGCCAGCAGTTACGGACACAATCAGCCCCAGCATTTT. It encodes CASSYGHNQPQHF.

This chain uses TRBV5-4 with TRBJ2-3; D uncertain. Trimming removed 5 bases at V and 2 bases at J, with 6 bases between. The CDR3 runs 12 residues. Germline V CDR1 and CDR2: SGHNT, YYREEE (reference sequence). The CDR3 DNA reads as TGTGCCAGCAGTAGAAACACAGATACGCAGTATTTT. This sequence encodes CASSRNTDTQYF.